This T cell receptor (beta chain) emerged from a study of T cell responses to AZD1222 COVID-19 vaccine. A word on this clone: The antigen remains undetermined.

Generated by immunoSEQ multiplex PCR, the TCRdb table keeps only in-frame clones and is missing some. The repertoire holds fewer than 200,000 clones, with roughly 88% as singletons. CDR1 is LNHDA and CDR2 is SQIVND in the germline V gene (reference sequence). The CDR3 totals 16 residues. V was clipped by 8 bases and J by 0 bases, with 16 bases between them. Findings and caveats of the study: Recipients of two AZD1222 doses showed rising Spike-specific TCR breadth and depth. Clonal diversity may have been underestimated in mostly white British donors. Repertoires were collected only later (after the peak T cell response had occurred). Regions 160-218 and 743-854 held dominance among vaccine-associated CD4 TCRs, which spanned spike.

This clonotype originated in an adult who received the AZD1222 COVID-19 vaccine. The rearrangement joins TRBV19 to TRBJ1-4; D might be TRBD1 (5 bases). Source: peripheral blood, taken 28 days after the second AZD1222 dose. CDR3 amino acids: CASRTGTGATNEKLFF. CDR3 coding DNA: TGTGCCAGTCGAACGGGGACTGGTGCAACTAATGAAAAACTGTTTTTT.